The clone carrying this T cell receptor beta chain was found a few times. Antigen specificity is unknown. TCRdb re-called the 5' RACE reads through MiXCR, storing one row per CDR3 protein. Of 380,000 or so distinct CDR3 sequences listed, approximately 15% are singletons. This sample was included in a study of T-cell memory formation after mild COVID-19. General study findings and limits: Memory from before infection featured some responding clones, which suggests cross-reactive memory joined.

The CDR3 loop spans 9 amino acids. Trimming cost V 3 bases and J 10 bases, with 3 bases left between them. The rearrangement joins TRBV12-3 or TRBV12-4 to TRBJ1-1, with unresolved D. The sequenced material came from PBMCs or a T cell subset sorted from them (not recorded which). The clonotype originates from a man younger than 30 who had mild COVID-19 (a few samples of this study predate the infection). Cell type and time point are not known. The CDR3 region has the DNA TGTGCCAGCAGTTTCCCAGCTTTCTTT. Its protein is CASSFPAFF.